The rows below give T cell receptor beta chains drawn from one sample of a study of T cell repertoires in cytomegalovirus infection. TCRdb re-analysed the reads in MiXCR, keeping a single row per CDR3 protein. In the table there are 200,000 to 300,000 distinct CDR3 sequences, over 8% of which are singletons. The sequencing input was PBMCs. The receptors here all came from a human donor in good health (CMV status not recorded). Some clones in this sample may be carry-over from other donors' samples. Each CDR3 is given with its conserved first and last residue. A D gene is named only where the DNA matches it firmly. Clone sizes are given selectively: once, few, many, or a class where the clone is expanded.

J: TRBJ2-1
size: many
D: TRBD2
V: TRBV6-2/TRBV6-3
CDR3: CASRGSGGYNEQFF
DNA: TGTGCCAGCAGGGGTAGCGGGGGCTACAATGAGCAGTTCTTC

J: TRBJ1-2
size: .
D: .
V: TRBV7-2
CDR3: CASSPPPRASPGYTF
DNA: TGTGCCAGCAGCCCCCCACCCAGGGCCTCCCCCGGCTACACCTTC

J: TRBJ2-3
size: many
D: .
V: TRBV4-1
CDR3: CASSQEGPPLDTQYF
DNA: TGCGCCAGCAGCCAAGAGGGGCCTCCCTTGGATACGCAGTATTTT

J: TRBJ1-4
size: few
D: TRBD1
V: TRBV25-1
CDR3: CASSEGGTGDEKLFF
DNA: TGTGCCAGCAGTGAAGGAGGGACAGGGGATGAAAAACTGTTTTTT

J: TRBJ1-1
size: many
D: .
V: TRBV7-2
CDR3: CASSHGVTEAFF
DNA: TGTGCCAGCAGCCACGGGGTTACTGAAGCTTTCTTT

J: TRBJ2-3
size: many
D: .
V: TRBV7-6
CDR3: CASSDRLADPTDTQYF
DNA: TGTGCCAGCAGCGATCGATTAGCGGACCCCACAGATACGCAGTATTTT

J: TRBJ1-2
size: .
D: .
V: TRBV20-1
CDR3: CSARDDQVSGGYTF
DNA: TGCAGTGCTAGAGATGACCAGGTCTCCGGCGGCTACACCTTC

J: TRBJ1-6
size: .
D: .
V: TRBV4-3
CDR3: CASSQDKGVNSPLHF
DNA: TGCGCCAGCAGCCAAGACAAGGGTGTGAATTCACCCCTCCACTTT

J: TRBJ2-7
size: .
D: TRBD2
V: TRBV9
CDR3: CASSPAGGTYEQYF
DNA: TGTGCCAGCAGCCCAGCGGGGGGGACCTACGAGCAGTACTTC

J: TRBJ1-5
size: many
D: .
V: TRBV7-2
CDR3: CASSLAGYNQPQHF
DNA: TGTGCCAGCAGCTTAGCAGGGTACAATCAGCCCCAGCATTTT

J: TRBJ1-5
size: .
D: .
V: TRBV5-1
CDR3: CASSEGVSNQPQHF
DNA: TGCGCCAGCAGCGAGGGGGTTAGCAATCAGCCCCAGCATTTT

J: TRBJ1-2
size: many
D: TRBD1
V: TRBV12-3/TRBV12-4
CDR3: CASSFFGTATNYGYTF
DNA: TGTGCCAGCAGTTTCTTCGGGACAGCCACGAACTATGGCTACACCTTC

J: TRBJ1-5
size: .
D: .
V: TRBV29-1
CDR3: CSVGTDYSNQPQHF
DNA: TGCAGCGTTGGAACCGATTATAGCAATCAGCCCCAGCATTTT

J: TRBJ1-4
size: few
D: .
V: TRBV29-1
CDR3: CSVLGGEKLFF
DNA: TGCAGCGTTCTCGGGGGCGAAAAACTGTTTTTT

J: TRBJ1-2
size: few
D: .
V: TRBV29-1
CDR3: CSVDLRAYGYTF
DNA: TGCAGCGTTGATCTCAGGGCCTATGGCTACACCTTC

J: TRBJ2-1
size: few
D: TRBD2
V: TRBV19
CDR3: CASSIDAGLAINEQFF
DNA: TGTGCCAGTAGTATAGATGCGGGACTAGCAATCAATGAGCAGTTCTTC

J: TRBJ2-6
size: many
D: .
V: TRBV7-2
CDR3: CASSRSQGTYSGANVLTF
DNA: TGTGCCAGCAGCCGATCCCAGGGTACTTACTCTGGGGCCAACGTCCTGACTTTC

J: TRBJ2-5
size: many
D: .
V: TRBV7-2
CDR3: CASTTRETQYF
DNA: TGTGCCAGCACCACGAGGGAGACCCAGTACTTC

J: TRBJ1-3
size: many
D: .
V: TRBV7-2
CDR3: CASTLSTVPGNTIYF
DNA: TGTGCCAGCACCCTGTCCACAGTTCCCGGAAACACCATATATTTT

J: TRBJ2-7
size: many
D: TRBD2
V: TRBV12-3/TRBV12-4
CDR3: CASRPTSGSNEQYF
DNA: TGTGCCAGCAGGCCGACTAGCGGGAGTAACGAGCAGTACTTC

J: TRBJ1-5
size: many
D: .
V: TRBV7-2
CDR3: CASSLRGVRNQPQHF
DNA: TGTGCCAGCAGCTTACGAGGGGTTCGCAATCAGCCCCAGCATTTT

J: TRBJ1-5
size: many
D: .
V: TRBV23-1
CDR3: CASSQSEGAKPSPYSNQPQHF
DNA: TGCGCCAGCAGTCAATCTGAGGGTGCCAAACCCAGCCCATATAGCAATCAGCCCCAGCATTTT

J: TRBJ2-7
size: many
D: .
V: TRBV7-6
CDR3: CASSIYFSNEQYF
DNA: TGTGCCAGCAGCATATACTTTAGCAACGAGCAGTACTTC

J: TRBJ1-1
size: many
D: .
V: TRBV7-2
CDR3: CASSLEVRRNTEAFF
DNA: TGTGCCAGCAGCTTAGAGGTGCGGCGGAACACTGAAGCTTTCTTT